Listed below are T cell receptor beta chains from one sample, sequenced in a study of blood T cells in healthy people across ages. TCRdb independently ran MiXCR on the 5' RACE reads; one entry per CDR3 protein. The sample includes 650,000 or so distinct CDR3 sequences, approximately 52% of them seen just once. Input material: blood. These receptors were obtained from a woman older than 75 in good health. Each CDR3 is given with its conserved first and last residue. D genes are given only for firm matches. Some rows mark clone size as missing; the rest say once, few, many or name a class of expanded clone.

d_gene: TRBD2
v_gene: TRBV9
j_gene: TRBJ2-2
abundance: NA
CDR3nt: TGTGCCAGCAGCGCCTCGGGACTAGGCCCCGGGGAGCTGTTTTTT
CDR3aa: CASSASGLGPGELFF

d_gene: TRBD2
v_gene: TRBV27
j_gene: TRBJ2-1
abundance: many
CDR3nt: TGTGCCAGCAGTTTAGTAAGGCGGACTAGCGGTTACAATGAGCAGTTCTTC
CDR3aa: CASSLVRRTSGYNEQFF

d_gene: NA
v_gene: TRBV3-1
j_gene: TRBJ2-3
abundance: NA
CDR3nt: TGTGCCAGCAGGCCGTGGAGCACAGATACGCAGTATTTT
CDR3aa: CASRPWSTDTQYF

d_gene: TRBD1
v_gene: TRBV11-2
j_gene: TRBJ2-1
abundance: NA
CDR3nt: TGTGCCGGCAGACATTACAGGGGTCAATTGGGCGGAGAGAGCGATAAGCAGTTCTTC
CDR3aa: CAGRHYRGQLGGESDKQFF

d_gene: NA
v_gene: TRBV21-1
j_gene: TRBJ1-6
abundance: NA
CDR3nt: TGTGCCAGCATTCCAAATCCCCGGGGGGATTCACCCCTCCACTTT
CDR3aa: CASIPNPRGDSPLHF

d_gene: NA
v_gene: TRBV9
j_gene: TRBJ2-3
abundance: NA
CDR3nt: TGTGCCAGCAGCGTAGCTGGGAAAGATACGCAGTATTTT
CDR3aa: CASSVAGKDTQYF

d_gene: NA
v_gene: TRBV10-3
j_gene: TRBJ2-7
abundance: NA
CDR3nt: TGTGCCATCAGTGACCGATACGAGCAGTACTTC
CDR3aa: CAISDRYEQYF

d_gene: TRBD1
v_gene: TRBV5-1
j_gene: TRBJ2-7
abundance: NA
CDR3nt: TGCGCCAGCAGCCCTCAGGGGGCAGGCTCCTACAATGAGCAGTACTTC
CDR3aa: CASSPQGAGSYNEQYF

d_gene: TRBD2
v_gene: TRBV7-3
j_gene: TRBJ2-1
abundance: NA
CDR3nt: TGTGCCAGCAGCTCGGGACTAGCGGGACTGAGTGAGCAGTTCTTC
CDR3aa: CASSSGLAGLSEQFF

d_gene: TRBD1
v_gene: TRBV7-2
j_gene: TRBJ2-1
abundance: NA
CDR3nt: TGTGCCAGCAGCTTAGTAGGACAGGGAAACAATGAGCAGTTCTTC
CDR3aa: CASSLVGQGNNEQFF

d_gene: NA
v_gene: TRBV29-1
j_gene: TRBJ2-4
abundance: NA
CDR3nt: TGCAGCGTTGAGATGGGGGTTGTGAACATTCAGTACTTC
CDR3aa: CSVEMGVVNIQYF

d_gene: NA
v_gene: TRBV4-3
j_gene: TRBJ2-5
abundance: NA
CDR3nt: TGCGCCAGCAGCCAAGATAGTGGGGGGTGGGGAGAGACCCAGTACTTC
CDR3aa: CASSQDSGGWGETQYF

d_gene: TRBD2
v_gene: TRBV27
j_gene: TRBJ2-3
abundance: many
CDR3nt: TGTGCCAGCAGTTTGTCTTTGGGGACTAGCGGCTACACAGATACGCAGTATTTT
CDR3aa: CASSLSLGTSGYTDTQYF

d_gene: NA
v_gene: TRBV18
j_gene: TRBJ2-5
abundance: many
CDR3nt: TGTGCCAGCTCAACCACGGGTATCCAAGAGACCCAGTACTTC
CDR3aa: CASSTTGIQETQYF